Listed below are T cell receptor beta chains from one sample, sequenced in a study of blood T cell repertoires in COVID-19. Assay: immunoSEQ multiplex PCR; the TCRdb copy retains only in-frame clones and omits some. The sample lists approximately 110,000 clones, 84% occurring once. Sample: peripheral blood. The origin of the receptors is a woman between 40 and 55 years old with acute or convalescent COVID-19. The conserved cysteine and the conserved F or W are not part of the CDR3 here. Each record gives: V gene, CDR3 protein.

v_gene: TRBV29-1
CDR3aa: SGSRQGITEAF

v_gene: TRBV10-1
CDR3aa: ASSESEGNQPQH

v_gene: TRBV9
CDR3aa: ASSLQQDFYGYT

v_gene: TRBV2
CDR3aa: ASSKLSGGISYNEQF

v_gene: TRBV6-5
CDR3aa: ASSYYSGTGGYGYT

v_gene: TRBV6-2/TRBV6-3
CDR3aa: ASSYPFGQGYLNTEAF

v_gene: TRBV30
CDR3aa: AWRGDPTGNYGYT

v_gene: TRBV6-2/TRBV6-3
CDR3aa: ASSYGVRGSGSGNQPQH

v_gene: TRBV2
CDR3aa: ASRGEGNQPQH

v_gene: TRBV12-3/TRBV12-4
CDR3aa: ASSQGSGELF

v_gene: TRBV5-1
CDR3aa: ASSLGRSISIAGELF

v_gene: TRBV27
CDR3aa: ASRNPGTTYEQY

v_gene: TRBV28
CDR3aa: ASSIGQGAYEQY

v_gene: TRBV18
CDR3aa: ASSPPLRDTGELF

v_gene: TRBV12-1
CDR3aa: ASSPGQGPYSNQPQH

v_gene: TRBV5-1
CDR3aa: ASSLAARASSGNTIY

v_gene: TRBV7-9
CDR3aa: ASSSELDRGREKLF

v_gene: TRBV9
CDR3aa: ASSLPAESGGPITSTDTQY

v_gene: TRBV2
CDR3aa: ASAGTGGKNTEAF

v_gene: TRBV2
CDR3aa: ASRFSSGNTIY